In this sample, the clone carrying this TCR beta chain turned up many times. Its antigen is still unknown. The CDR3 is 16 residues long. The V and J ends lost 5 bases and 0 bases respectively, with 14 bases between them. This record comes from a study of T cells in Graves' hyperthyroidism and ophthalmopathy. On the study more broadly: Peripheral blood was collected at initial diagnosis, before any treatment. Study-level results: Researchers found most expanded thyroid clonotypes above 0.001 in blood as well.

Researchers took RNA transcripts and amplified the TCR beta CDR3 regions from them. First-round RT-PCR targeting the TCR CDR3 was performed with the HTBI primer set. TCRdb reanalysed the multiplex PCR reads using MiXCR and keeps one entry per CDR3 protein. The sample shows 400,000 to 550,000 distinct CDR3 sequences, around 24% of them seen only once. The rearrangement joins TRBV12-3 or TRBV12-4 to TRBJ1-5; D is uncertain. This TCR came from a woman in her twenties or thirties with Graves' ophthalmopathy. Sequencing input: blood. CDR3 sequence reads: CASSLHSPRSNQPQHF. CDR3 DNA: TGTGCCAGCAGTCTTCACAGCCCACGTAGCAATCAGCCCCAGCATTTT.